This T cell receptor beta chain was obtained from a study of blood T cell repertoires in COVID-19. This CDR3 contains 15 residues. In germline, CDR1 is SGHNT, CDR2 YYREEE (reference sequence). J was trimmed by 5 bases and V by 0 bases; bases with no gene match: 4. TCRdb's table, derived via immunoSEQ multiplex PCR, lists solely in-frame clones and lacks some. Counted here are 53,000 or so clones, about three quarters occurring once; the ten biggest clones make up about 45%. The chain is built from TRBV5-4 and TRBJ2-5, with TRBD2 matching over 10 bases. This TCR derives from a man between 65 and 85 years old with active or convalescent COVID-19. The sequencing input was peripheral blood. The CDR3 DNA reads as TGTGCCAGCAGCTTGGATAGCGGGGGGCCGGAGACCCAGTACTTC. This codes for CASSLDSGGPETQYF.